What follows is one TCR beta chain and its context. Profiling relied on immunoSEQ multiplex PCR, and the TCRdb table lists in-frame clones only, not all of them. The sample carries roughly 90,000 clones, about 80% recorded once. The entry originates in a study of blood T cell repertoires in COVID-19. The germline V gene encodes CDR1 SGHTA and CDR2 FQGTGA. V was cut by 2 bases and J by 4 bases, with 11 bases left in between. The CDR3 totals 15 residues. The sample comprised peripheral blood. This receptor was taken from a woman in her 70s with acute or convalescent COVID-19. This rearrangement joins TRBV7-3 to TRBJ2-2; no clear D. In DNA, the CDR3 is TGTGCCAGCAGCTTAGTAGGAGTTCCCACCGGGGAGCTGTTTTTT. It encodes CASSLVGVPTGELFF.